These 28 T cell receptor beta chains share one sample of origin, sequenced in a study of cytomegalovirus exposure and HLA in healthy donors. This PCR relied on a set of 60 Vbeta primers and 13 Jbeta primers. The protocol was immunoSEQ multiplex PCR, while the TCRdb copy is restricted to in-frame clones and leaves out a portion. The listing contains 150,000 to 200,000 clones. The sequenced sample was PBMCs. These receptor sequences come from a woman aged 55-69 years in good health and CMV-seronegative.

The CDR3 sequence: CASSQPGAGGPREQFF. CDR3 nucleotides: TGTGCCAGCAGCCAACCCGGAGCGGGGGGGCCGAGAGAGCAGTTCTTC. This rearrangement joins TRBV4-2 to TRBJ2-1; TRBD2 matches at 10 bases. The CDR3 covers 16 residues. Trimming removed 2 bases from V and 10 bases from J; junction bases left unmatched: 11. CDR1 and CDR2 (germline): LGHNA, YNFKEQ.

The chain combines TRBV18 with TRBJ1-5, with 8 bases matching TRBD1. V gave up 6 bases and J gave up 0 bases; unmatched junction bases: 4. Germline CDR1 reads KGHSH; CDR2 reads LQKENI. This CDR3 comprises 15 residues. As DNA, the CDR3 is TGTGCCAGCTCTAAGGGACAGGCTAGCAATCAGCCCCAGCATTTT. Its translation is CASSKGQASNQPQHF.

CDR3 amino acids: CASSVLSTDTQYF. CDR3 bases: TGTGCCAGCAGCGTTCTGTCCACAGATACGCAGTATTTT. The chain carries TRBV9 and TRBJ2-3, with D unresolved. Between the trimmed V and J ends, which lost 2 bases and 2 bases, there was a span of 6 bases. CDR3 length equals 13 residues. Germline assignment: CDR1 SGDLS and CDR2 YYNGEE.

The chain is built from TRBV5-1 and TRBJ2-3; possible D gene TRBD2, 5 bases. Germline V gene sequence: CDR1 SGHRS, CDR2 YFSETQ. V was shortened by 2 bases and J by 3 bases, with 16 bases between the two germline ends. This CDR3 contains 16 residues. CDR3 amino acids: CASSFRLGEATDTQYF. The CDR3 DNA reads as TGCGCCAGCAGCTTTCGCTTGGGAGAGGCTACAGATACGCAGTATTTT.

The V and J genes are TRBV7-2 and TRBJ2-7; the match to TRBD1 covers 9 bases. Trimming removed 1 base from V and 6 bases from J; junction bases left unmatched: 10. The germline gives CDR1 SGHTA, CDR2 FQGNSA. The CDR3 sequence is 16 residues long. The CDR3 sequence is CASSLGTGTGSGEQYF. Written as DNA, the CDR3 is TGTGCCAGCAGCTTAGGGACCGGGACAGGGAGCGGCGAGCAGTACTTC.

The rearrangement joins TRBV9 to TRBJ2-2; 9 positions agree with TRBD1. Germline V gene sequence: CDR1 SGDLS, CDR2 YYNGEE. Losses at the gene ends were 4 bases for V and 4 bases for J; bases not matched to a gene: 5. The CDR3 runs to 15 residues. The CDR3 region is CASSLGQGGTGELFF. The CDR3 DNA reads as TGTGCCAGCAGCTTGGGACAGGGTGGCACCGGGGAGCTGTTTTTT. The full variable domain, with the rest looked up from reference TRBV9 and TRBJ2-2, is DSGVTQTPKHLITATGQRVTLRCSPRSGDLSVYWYQQSLDQGLQFLIQYYNGEERAKGNILERFSAQQFPDLHSELNLSSLELGDSALYFCASSLGQGGTGELFFGEGSRLTVL.

The V call is TRBV27, the J call TRBJ2-1; 9 bases fit TRBD2. V lost 2 bases, J lost 0 bases, and 2 bases stayed unmatched. The CDR3 is 16 residues long. Germline V gene sequence: CDR1 MNHEY, CDR2 SMNVEV (reference sequence). CDR3 sequence: CASSLLAGSSYNEQFF. The CDR3 DNA reads TGTGCCAGCAGTTTACTAGCGGGGAGCTCCTACAATGAGCAGTTCTTC.

The V call is TRBV2, the J call TRBJ2-7; 9 bases align to TRBD1. This CDR3 has 13 residues. The germline CDR1 and CDR2 sequences are SNHLY and FYNNEI. The V gene end was trimmed by 6 bases and the J gene end by 6 bases; junction bases not matched to a gene: 6. Here the CDR3 reads CASRDRGESEQYF. The CDR3 nucleotides are TGTGCCAGCAGGGACAGGGGAGAGTCCGAGCAGTACTTC.

The genes are TRBV2 and TRBJ1-6; 9 nucleotides align to TRBD1. Looked up from germline, CDR1 is SNHLY and CDR2 is FYNNEI. Trimming cost V 6 bases and J 9 bases; bases outside gene matches: 6. CDR3 length: 14 residues. CDR3 residues: CASSMGQGGSPLHF. CDR3 in DNA: TGTGCCAGCAGCATGGGACAGGGTGGTTCACCCCTCCACTTT.

This sequence joins TRBV6-6 and TRBJ2-4, with 10 bases lining up with TRBD2. This CDR3 spans 13 amino acids. The germline gives CDR1 MNHNY, CDR2 SVGAGI (reference sequence). V lost 2 bases and J lost 12; bases outside the gene matches: 4. This CDR3 reads CASSYTSGGAQYF. DNA for the CDR3: TGTGCCAGCAGTTACACCAGCGGGGGGGCTCAGTACTTC.

The chain links TRBV18 to TRBJ1-2; no clear D. The CDR3 has 14 residues. Germline-derived CDR1 and CDR2 are KGHSH and LQKENI. The V end was cut by 0 bases, the J end by 0 bases, with 5 bases between. The CDR3 region has the DNA TGTGCCAGCTCACCACCGAACACTAACTATGGCTACACCTTC. This sequence encodes CASSPPNTNYGYTF.

The chain links TRBV5-1 to TRBJ1-6; 9 positions match TRBD1. Germline values: CDR1 SGHRS, CDR2 YFSETQ. The CDR3 loop spans 17 amino acids. The V segment lost 1 base and the J segment 10 bases; nucleotides outside the gene matches: 12. The CDR3 DNA is TGCGCCAGCAGCTTGACAGGACAGGGGATGAGTGGGTCACCCCTCCACTTT. It is translated as CASSLTGQGMSGSPLHF.

V is TRBV6-5 and J is TRBJ1-1, with a weak D call TRBD1 (6 bases). Per the germline V gene, CDR1 is MNHEY and CDR2 is SVGAGI. There are 14 residues in the CDR3. Trimming removed 5 bases at V and 4 bases at J, with 14 bases between. The chain's CDR3 is CASSAGVLTTEAFF. The CDR3 DNA reads as TGTGCCAGCAGTGCAGGGGTATTGACCACTGAAGCTTTCTTT.

The chain uses TRBV9 and TRBJ1-2; D unclear. Germline V gives CDR1 SGDLS, CDR2 YYNGEE. Trimming removed 0 bases at V and 1 base at J, with 16 bases between. This CDR3 contains 17 residues. This CDR3 reads CASSVVPRPTLNYGYTF. Written as DNA, the CDR3 is TGTGCCAGCAGCGTAGTCCCACGACCGACACTTAACTATGGCTACACCTTC.

The CDR3 DNA reads as TGTGCCAGCAGCTTGGAGGACAGGGGGCTTTTCTATGGCTACACCTTC. Translated: CASSLEDRGLFYGYTF. The chain employs TRBV5-6 and TRBJ1-2, with 11 positions matching TRBD1. CDR3 size: 16 residues. The V gene end was trimmed by 0 bases and the J gene end by 4 bases; junction bases not matched to a gene: 5. CDR1 and CDR2 from the germline V gene are SGHDT and YYEEEE.

The chain uses TRBV10-1 and TRBJ2-5; tentative D call: TRBD1 (6 bases). The V end was cut by 6 bases, the J end by 1 base, with 18 bases between. The CDR3 runs to 16 residues. Germline values: CDR1 WNHNN, CDR2 SYGVQD (reference sequence). CDR3 sequence reads: CASREARDNPQETQYF. CDR3 nucleotide sequence: TGCGCCAGCAGGGAAGCCCGGGACAACCCCCAAGAGACCCAGTACTTC.

The V gene is TRBV15, the J gene TRBJ2-7; 8 bases match TRBD1. The CDR3 is made up of 15 amino acids. Trimming cost V 0 bases and J 4 bases; bases outside gene matches: 5. The germline CDR1 and CDR2 sequences are LNHNV and YYDKDF (reference sequence). CDR3 loop: CATSRDQDRGYEQYF. CDR3 bases: TGTGCCACCAGCAGAGATCAAGACAGGGGATACGAGCAGTACTTC. Full variable domain (outside the CDR3, taken from reference TRBV15 and TRBJ2-7): DAMVIQNPRYQVTQFGKPVTLSCSQTLNHNVMYWYQQKSSQAPKLLFHYYDKDFNNEADTPDNFQSRRPNTSFCFLDIRSPGLGDTAMYLCATSRDQDRGYEQYFGPGTRLTVT.

The gene calls are TRBV19 and TRBJ1-2; no definite D call. The length of the CDR3 is 13 residues. V was cut by 4 bases and J by 4 bases, with 10 bases left in between. Germline CDR1 and CDR2: LNHDA and SQIVND (reference sequence). CDR3 bases: TGTGCCAGTAGTACCACCCGGGGCTATGGCTACACCTTC. Amino acid sequence: CASSTTRGYGYTF.

The gene calls are TRBV9 and TRBJ2-5, with D perhaps TRBD2 (6 bases). CDR3 length equals 13 residues. V lost 4 bases and J 2 bases, leaving 9 bases between the germline ends. Germline V gene lookup returns CDR1 SGDLS and CDR2 YYNGEE. CDR3 bases: TGTGCCAGCAGCCGGGACTTACAAGAGACCCAGTACTTC. Encoded protein: CASSRDLQETQYF.

In regard to this clone: The germline gene is not matched at one end of the junction; a read error may be the cause. The chain uses TRBV29-1 and TRBJ1-4; D might be TRBD1 (5 bases). CDR1 is SQVTM and CDR2 is ANQGSEA in the germline V gene. The CDR3 contains 12 residues. The DNA for the CDR3 is TGCAGCGTTACCGACAGAAGGGATCGAACGGAGTTT. Protein: CSVTDRRDRTEF.

The J gene is TRBJ2-1, the V gene TRBV5-1; 14 bases agree with TRBD2. The length of the CDR3 is 17 residues. Trimming took 2 bases from V and 3 from J; bases not matched to a gene: 4. Looked up from germline, CDR1 is SGHRS and CDR2 is YFSETQ. CDR3 DNA sequence: TGCGCCAGCAGCTTAGGACTAGCGGGGGGTTTCTACAATGAGCAGTTCTTC. Translated, it gives CASSLGLAGGFYNEQFF.

This chain links TRBV7-9 with TRBJ2-7; no definite D call. V lost 4 bases and J lost 6, with 16 bases in between. Germline lookup yields CDR1 SEHNR and CDR2 FQNEAQ (reference sequence). The CDR3 runs to 14 residues. The CDR3 bases are TGTGCCAGCAGCTCCTCGGTTTCGTCAACCGAGCAGTACTTC. Translation: CASSSSVSSTEQYF. The complete variable domain, with remaining parts taken from reference TRBV7-9 and TRBJ2-7, reads DTGVSQNPRHKITKRGQNVTFRCDPISEHNRLYWYRQTLGQGPEFLTYFQNEAQLEKSRLLSDRFSAERPKGSFSTLEIQRTEQGDSAMYLCASSSSVSSTEQYFGPGTRLTVT.

The J gene is TRBJ1-4, the V gene TRBV2; TRBD1 matches at 10 bases. Unmatched junction bases numbered 4, after V lost 7 bases and J lost 5 bases. CDR3 length: 14 residues. Germline-derived CDR1 and CDR2 are SNHLY and FYNNEI. The CDR3 DNA sequence: TGTGCCAGCAAGCCGGACAGGGGGAATGAAAAACTGTTTTTT. This codes for CASKPDRGNEKLFF.

The V call is TRBV7-3, the J call TRBJ1-2; D perhaps matches TRBD1 (5 bases). This CDR3 spans 14 amino acids. V was cut by 5 bases and J by 4 bases, with 14 bases left in between. Germline CDR1 reads SGHTA; CDR2 reads FQGTGA. CDR3 nucleotide sequence: TGTGCCAGCAGCGGAGACGGGGGGAGCTATGGCTACACCTTC. Protein product: CASSGDGGSYGYTF.

The chain links TRBV7-6 to TRBJ1-4; 9 bases are shared with TRBD1. The CDR3 consists of 14 residues. J lost 5 bases, V lost 5 bases, and 3 bases had no gene match. Looked up from germline, CDR1 is SGHVS and CDR2 is FNYEAQ. The CDR3 reads CASSIGQGNEKLFF. As DNA, the CDR3 is TGTGCCAGCAGCATCGGACAGGGGAATGAAAAACTGTTTTTT.

V usage is TRBV25-1 and J usage is TRBJ2-3; no firm D call. CDR1 is MGHDK, CDR2 SYGVNS, per germline. This CDR3 region has 15 residues. Trimming shortened V by 3 bases and J by 0 bases, and 10 bases separated the two germline ends. This CDR3 is CASSDRSLSTDTQYF. The CDR3 region has the DNA TGTGCCAGCAGTGACAGGTCCCTTAGCACAGATACGCAGTATTTT. Full variable domain (outside the CDR3, taken from reference TRBV25-1 and TRBJ2-3): EADIYQTPRYLVIGTGKKITLECSQTMGHDKMYWYQQDPGMELHLIHYSYGVNSTEKGDLSSESTVSRIRTEHFPLTLESARPSHTSQYLCASSDRSLSTDTQYFGPGTRLTVL.

The chain has TRBV11-2 and TRBJ2-1; the D is unclear. V was cut by 3 bases and J by 10 bases, with 10 bases left in between. The CDR3 has 12 residues. CDR1 is SGHAT, CDR2 FQNNGV, per germline. DNA of the CDR3: TGTGCCAGCAGCTTCGTGTGGCAGGAGCAGTTCTTC. It encodes CASSFVWQEQFF.

This chain joins TRBV4-3 and TRBJ1-4, with a weak D call TRBD1 (5 bases). In germline, CDR1 is LGHNA, CDR2 YSLEER. V was trimmed by 0 bases and J by 10 bases, leaving 12 bases between them. This CDR3 contains 14 residues. CDR3 protein: CASSQETGTGKLFF. DNA for the CDR3: TGCGCCAGCAGCCAAGAAACGGGGACTGGAAAACTGTTTTTT.